Listed below are T cell receptor beta chains from one sample, sequenced in a study of spatial heterogeneity in lung cancer. MiXCR, applied by TCRdb to the 5' RACE reads, yields one record per CDR3 protein. This table has 25,000 or so distinct CDR3 sequences, 4.7% appearing once. The source was PBMCs, collected at surgery. Every receptor here comes from a male donor with early-stage non-small cell lung cancer. Both conserved end residues are part of each CDR3. D genes are given only for firm matches. Not all rows give a size; the values are once, few, many and, for expanded clones, a class.

clone_size d_call j_call v_call cdr3_aa cdr3_nt
many NA TRBJ1-2 TRBV19 CASSPGTNNYGYTF TGTGCCAGTAGTCCTGGGACGAATAACTATGGCTACACCTTC
many NA TRBJ1-1 TRBV4-3 CASSQVPRNTEAFF TGCGCCAGCAGCCAAGTCCCTAGGAACACTGAAGCTTTCTTT
many TRBD1 TRBJ1-6 TRBV2 CASSYAGGPQRSPLHF TGTGCCAGCAGTTACGCAGGGGGTCCCCAGAGGTCACCCCTCCACTTT
many TRBD2 TRBJ2-1 TRBV5-1 CASSLSASGYNEQFF TGCGCCAGCAGCTTGAGTGCTAGCGGGTACAATGAGCAGTTCTTC
many TRBD1 TRBJ1-1 TRBV27 CASSLRQGASNTEAFF TGTGCCAGCAGCCTGAGACAGGGGGCCTCGAACACTGAAGCTTTCTTT
many NA TRBJ2-7 TRBV12-3/TRBV12-4 CASTVGSYEQYF TGTGCCAGCACCGTGGGCTCCTACGAGCAGTACTTC
many TRBD1 TRBJ1-5 TRBV28 CASSPRTGGSNQPQHF TGTGCCAGCAGTCCGAGGACAGGGGGTAGCAATCAGCCCCAGCATTTT
many TRBD1 TRBJ2-3 TRBV18 CASSPGTGEDTQYF TGTGCCAGCTCACCAGGAACAGGGGAGGATACGCAGTATTTT
many NA TRBJ2-1 TRBV7-9 CATRPGNLFDNEQFF TGTGCCACCAGACCTGGGAATCTTTTTGACAATGAGCAGTTCTTC
many NA TRBJ1-1 TRBV3-1 CASSSDPYTEAFF TGTGCCAGCTCGTCCGATCCTTACACTGAAGCTTTCTTT
many NA TRBJ2-3 TRBV12-3/TRBV12-4 CAAGDGTDTQYF TGTGCCGCCGGGGACGGGACAGATACGCAGTATTTT
many NA TRBJ2-7 TRBV9 CASSTGTSNYEQYF TGTGCCAGCAGCACCGGGACATCCAACTACGAGCAGTACTTC
many NA TRBJ1-2 TRBV28 CASSLFQGYGYTF TGTGCCAGCAGTTTGTTCCAGGGCTATGGCTACACCTTC
many NA TRBJ2-3 TRBV10-3 CAISESVGTDTQYF TGTGCCATCAGTGAGTCGGTGGGCACAGATACGCAGTATTTT
many NA TRBJ2-7 TRBV7-9 CASSPDRTYEQYF TGTGCCAGCAGCCCCGACAGGACTTACGAGCAGTACTTC
NA NA TRBJ2-5 TRBV7-2 CVGTIAAVPTQYF TGTGTCGGCACCATCGCCGCGGTACCGACCCAGTACTTC
NA TRBD1 TRBJ2-7 TRBV3-1 CASSQEDRGWKYF TGTGCCAGCAGCCAAGAGGACAGGGGGTGGAAGTACTTC
many NA TRBJ1-2 TRBV19 CASSAGTRYYGYTF TGTGCCAGTAGTGCCGGAACAAGATACTATGGCTACACCTTC
NA TRBD1 TRBJ2-5 TRBV5-4 CASSGTGGQETQYF TGTGCCAGCAGCGGGACAGGGGGGCAAGAGACCCAGTACTTC
once TRBD2 TRBJ2-7 TRBV14 CACSQKTSGRAGMEQYF TGTGCCTGCAGCCAAAAGACTAGCGGGAGGGCAGGCATGGAGCAGTACTTC
many TRBD2 TRBJ2-5 TRBV29-1 CSVSGGQETQYF TGCAGCGTTTCGGGGGGGCAAGAGACCCAGTACTTC
many NA TRBJ2-2 TRBV5-1 CASSLATAGGDTGELFF TGCGCCAGCAGCTTGGCCACCGCAGGGGGGGACACCGGGGAGCTGTTTTTT